This T cell receptor beta chain stems from a study of cytotoxic CD8 clonotypes in ibrutinib-treated CLL. General observations from the study: Clonality grew at ibrutinib response; at progression, it decreased back toward baseline.

Trimming left V 7 bases short and J 4 bases short, with 16 bases between. This CDR3 spans 14 amino acids. Germline V gene data show CDR1 as MDHEN and CDR2 as SYDVKM. Of note for this clone: No antigen is known for it.

Generated by immunoSEQ multiplex PCR, the TCRdb table keeps only in-frame clones and is missing some. The data hold more than 75,000 clones, with around 77% observed a single time. The rearrangement joins TRBV28 to TRBJ1-1; D might be TRBD1 (5 bases). This TCR was recovered from a human donor with chronic lymphocytic leukemia. Sample: PBMCs, taken after 24 months of ibrutinib treatment. CDR3 region: CASMVGDKLTEAFF. The CDR3 nucleotides read TGTGCCAGCATGGTGGGGGATAAACTCACTGAAGCTTTCTTT.